Listed below are T cell receptor beta chains from one sample, sequenced in a study of regulatory T cells in long-lasting Graves disease. TCRdb called the multiplex PCR reads again in MiXCR, with one record for every CDR3 protein. The sample lists fewer than 550,000 distinct CDR3 sequences, about 22% occurring once. The source material was peripheral blood mononuclear cells (PBMCs), sampled when the disease was refractory, from a patient treated with antithyroid drugs. All receptors derive from a female donor with Graves disease. CDR3s include the opening cysteine and the closing phenylalanine or tryptophan. D genes are given only for firm matches. The size entry is marked missing in some rows and otherwise reads once, few, many or a size class.

cdr3_aa cdr3_nt d_call clone_size j_call v_call
CAIGDTNTGELFF TGTGCCATCGGCGACACCAACACCGGGGAGCTGTTTTTT - many TRBJ2-2 TRBV10-3
CASRLRGGYGYTF TGTGCCAGCAGACTCAGGGGCGGCTATGGCTACACCTTC - - TRBJ1-2 TRBV5-4
CASSSGQIGYTF TGTGCCAGCAGTTCCGGACAAATTGGCTACACCTTC - many TRBJ1-2 TRBV6-2/TRBV6-3
CASSLGGREQFF TGTGCCAGCAGTTTAGGGGGGCGTGAGCAGTTCTTC - - TRBJ2-1 TRBV28
CASSLTGQGDETQYF TGTGCCAGCAGTCTAACGGGACAGGGGGACGAGACCCAGTACTTC TRBD1 few TRBJ2-5 TRBV7-3
CSARDPTDLRETQYF TGCAGTGCTAGAGACCCGACAGACCTCAGGGAGACCCAGTACTTC - many TRBJ2-5 TRBV20-1
CAWIANTGELFF TGTGCCTGGATCGCTAACACCGGGGAGCTGTTTTTT - - TRBJ2-2 TRBV30
CASSYRHSTTEAFF TGTGCCAGCAGTTATCGTCACTCCACCACTGAAGCTTTCTTT - many TRBJ1-1 TRBV6-2/TRBV6-3
CASSLLQGDGYTF TGTGCCAGCAGCTTATTACAGGGTGATGGCTACACCTTC - many TRBJ1-2 TRBV7-8
CASSYMGGYTF TGTGCCAGCAGTTATATGGGAGGCTACACCTTC - many TRBJ1-2 TRBV12-3/TRBV12-4
CASSIDRNEKLFF TGTGCCAGTAGTATAGACAGAAATGAAAAACTGTTTTTT - few TRBJ1-4 TRBV19
CASSGVGAETQYF TGTGCCAGCAGTGGTGTGGGGGCAGAGACCCAGTACTTC - - TRBJ2-5 TRBV25-1
CSVVSGNQPQHF TGCAGCGTTGTTTCGGGGAATCAGCCCCAGCATTTT - - TRBJ1-5 TRBV29-1
CASSYSTGGSGNTIYF TGTGCCAGCAGTTACTCGACAGGGGGCTCTGGAAACACCATATATTTT TRBD1 few TRBJ1-3 TRBV6-2/TRBV6-3
CASSRAGESTDTQYF TGTGCCAGCAGCAGAGCGGGGGAAAGCACAGATACGCAGTATTTT TRBD2 once TRBJ2-3 TRBV7-3
CASSYSGLANYGYTF TGTGCCAGCAGTTACTCGGGCTTAGCTAACTATGGCTACACCTTC - - TRBJ1-2 TRBV6-2/TRBV6-3
CASSQEQVGASEAFF TGTGCCAGCAGCCAAGAGCAGGTCGGTGCGTCTGAAGCTTTCTTT - - TRBJ1-1 TRBV4-2
CASSLAPSRGGWGYTF TGTGCCAGCAGCTTAGCTCCGTCACGAGGGGGCTGGGGCTACACCTTC TRBD1 few TRBJ1-2 TRBV7-8
CASRAQGGGEKLFF TGTGCCAGCAGGGCACAGGGCGGCGGAGAAAAACTGTTTTTT - many TRBJ1-4 TRBV6-1
CASSYAGETQYF TGTGCCAGCAGTTATGCAGGGGAGACCCAGTACTTC - many TRBJ2-5 TRBV6-2/TRBV6-3
CASSQGPSTGELFF TGCGCCAGCAGCCAAGGACCTAGCACCGGGGAGCTGTTTTTT - - TRBJ2-2 TRBV4-1
CATSAPGTYQPQHF TGTGCCACCAGTGCACCCGGGACTTATCAGCCCCAGCATTTT - - TRBJ1-5 TRBV24-1
CASSLGGGARSYNEQFF TGTGCCAGCAGCTTAGGGGGCGGGGCCCGCTCCTACAATGAGCAGTTCTTC - - TRBJ2-1 TRBV7-8
CASSLAATASEAFF TGCGCCAGCAGCTTGGCCGCGACAGCGTCTGAAGCTTTCTTT - few TRBJ1-1 TRBV5-1
CASSELGAENEQFF TGTGCCAGCAGTGAACTGGGGGCCGAGAATGAGCAGTTCTTC - - TRBJ2-1 TRBV2
CATSSSNQPQHF TGTGCCACCAGCAGTAGCAATCAGCCCCAGCATTTT - many TRBJ1-5 TRBV15
CASSIGGATAEAFF TGTGCCAGTAGTATCGGGGGCGCGACTGCTGAAGCTTTCTTT - - TRBJ1-1 TRBV19
CASSETGRTYEQYF TGTGCCAGCAGCGAGACAGGGCGGACCTACGAGCAGTACTTC TRBD1 few TRBJ2-7 TRBV28
CASSQRQPYEQYF TGTGCCAGCAGCCAGAGACAGCCCTACGAGCAGTACTTC - - TRBJ2-7 TRBV11-2
CASSFTPLYSDGNQPQHF TGCGCCAGCAGCTTTACCCCACTATACAGCGACGGGAATCAGCCCCAGCATTTT - - TRBJ1-5 TRBV5-1
CSVEGGREGAYEQYF TGCAGCGTTGAAGGGGGCCGGGAAGGAGCCTACGAGCAGTACTTC - many TRBJ2-7 TRBV29-1
CSAREGLATLETQYF TGCAGTGCTAGGGAAGGACTAGCGACCTTGGAGACCCAGTACTTC TRBD2 many TRBJ2-5 TRBV20-1
CASRGTSGRFHEQFF TGTGCCAGCAGGGGGACTAGCGGGAGGTTCCATGAGCAGTTCTTC TRBD2 - TRBJ2-1 TRBV12-3/TRBV12-4
CASRQGRDSSYEQYF TGTGCCAGCAGACAGGGTAGGGACAGTTCCTACGAGCAGTACTTC TRBD1 few TRBJ2-7 TRBV6-1
CASSFPGREEIQYF TGTGCCAGCAGTTTCCCGGGCAGGGAAGAGATCCAGTACTTC - - TRBJ2-5 TRBV12-3/TRBV12-4
CSVRTEYEQYF TGCAGCGTTCGGACCGAGTACGAGCAGTACTTC - many TRBJ2-7 TRBV29-1